The T cell receptor (beta chain) described here comes from a study of T-cell reconstitution after alpha-beta-depleted transplantation in children. The authors prepared the TCRbeta library with unique molecular identifiers. Using its own MiXCR run on the PCR reads, TCRdb lists one record per CDR3 protein. The sample records about 540,000 distinct CDR3 sequences, approximately 20% being singletons. The V gene end was trimmed by 2 bases and the J gene end by 7 bases; junction bases not matched to a gene: 8. The germline V gene encodes CDR1 SGHRS and CDR2 YFSETQ. The CDR3 loop spans 15 amino acids. The TCR was taken from a human donor who donated a stem cell graft to a child with acute lymphoblastic leukemia. Sequencing used PBMCs from the stem cell graft donor, obtained from the stem cell graft. The chain couples TRBV5-1 to TRBJ2-1, with 8 bases aligning to TRBD1. The chain's CDR3 is CASSLGGTGQNEQFF. CDR3 DNA: TGCGCCAGCAGCTTAGGGGGGACAGGTCAAAATGAGCAGTTCTTC.